What follows are 29 T cell receptor beta chains derived from one specimen sequenced in a study of blood T cell repertoires in COVID-19 (TCRdb year 2020). Library generation was performed with the immunoSEQ multiplex PCR assay. Held by TCRdb, this immuneACCESS table contains in-frame sequences only and omits some clones. Under half of the omission traces to an unresolved V gene where checked; the cause of the rest is unknown. This sample holds 200,000 to 250,000 clones; about 81% were observed only once. The top ten clones comprise over 7% of the sample. The sample consisted of peripheral blood. These receptors came from a woman older than 75 with COVID-19, enrolled during active disease.

The V gene is TRBV24-1, the J gene TRBJ2-1, with D possibly TRBD2 on 5 matching bases. The V and J ends lost 4 bases and 1 base respectively, with 10 bases between them. There are 15 residues in the CDR3. Germline CDR1 and CDR2: KGHDR and SFDVKD. This chain's CDR3 is CATSEQAVSYNEQFF. In DNA, the CDR3 is TGTGCCACCAGTGAACAAGCGGTTTCCTACAATGAGCAGTTCTTC.

The rearrangement uses TRBV7-6 and TRBJ2-6, with 7 positions matching TRBD1. The V and J ends lost 5 bases and 0 bases, in that order; junction bases with no gene match: 10. CDR3 length: 18 residues. From germline, CDR1 is SGHVS and CDR2 FNYEAQ. In DNA form, the CDR3 reads TGTGCCAGCAGCCCCTGGGACAGTTCAACCTCTGGGGCCAACGTCCTGACTTTC. Translating gives CASSPWDSSTSGANVLTF.

The chain has TRBV19 and TRBJ2-3; TRBD2 aligns across 12 bases. This CDR3 is 15 amino acids long. The J segment lost 6 bases and the V segment lost 3 bases, leaving 4 bases of the junction unmatched. Germline V CDR1 and CDR2: LNHDA, SQIVND (reference sequence). The CDR3 spells CASSIGGTSGDTQYF. CDR3 coding DNA: TGTGCCAGTAGTATCGGGGGGACTAGCGGGGATACGCAGTATTTT.

This chain uses TRBV5-5 with TRBJ1-1; no clear D gene. With 4 bases removed from V and 0 bases from J, the gap between germline ends came to 13 bases. CDR3 length: 15 amino acids. Per the germline V gene, CDR1 is SGHKS and CDR2 is YYEKEE (reference sequence). This CDR3 is CASSPQTGLNTEAFF. CDR3 DNA: TGTGCCAGCAGCCCTCAAACGGGTTTGAACACTGAAGCTTTCTTT.

V usage is TRBV30 and J usage is TRBJ1-3; tentatively, D is TRBD1 (5 bases). Per germline, CDR1 GTSNPN and CDR2 SVGIG (reference sequence). This CDR3 contains 14 residues. Trimming cost V 5 bases and J 0 bases, with 11 bases left between them. The CDR3 protein is CAWGALFSGNTIYF. The DNA of the CDR3 is TGTGCCTGGGGGGCCCTTTTCTCTGGAAACACCATATATTTT.

The chain combines TRBV11-3 with TRBJ2-2; no clear D. Germline V gene lookup returns CDR1 SGHNT and CDR2 YENEEA. The CDR3 runs 13 residues. V was trimmed by 2 bases and J by 4 bases, leaving 5 bases between them. The CDR3 reads CASSLIGTGELFF. As DNA, the CDR3 is TGTGCCAGCAGCTTAATCGGCACCGGGGAGCTGTTTTTT.

The rearrangement links TRBV6-2 or TRBV6-3 to TRBJ1-1; D not resolved. Deletions cut 2 bases from V and 6 bases from J, with 10 bases between. The germline CDR1 and CDR2 sequences are MNHEY and SVGEGT. CDR3 length: 13 amino acids. CDR3 nucleotide sequence: TGTGCCAGCAGTTACGGGCAGTGGGCTGAAGCTTTCTTT. Translated, it gives CASSYGQWAEAFF.

The genes are TRBV6-5 and TRBJ1-2; TRBD1 matches 7 bases. The CDR3 is 14 residues long. Germline V gene sequence: CDR1 MNHEY, CDR2 SVGAGI. Germline trimming cut 3 bases from V and 5 bases from J; bases unmatched to any gene: 6. The CDR3 spells CASSYKEQGYGYTF. CDR3 bases: TGTGCCAGCAGTTATAAGGAACAGGGGTATGGCTACACCTTC.

The rearrangement joins TRBV5-5 to TRBJ1-2; D is undetermined. Trimming pared 2 bases from V and 4 bases from J, leaving 21 bases between. The CDR3 covers 17 residues. The germline V gene has CDR1 SGHKS and CDR2 YYEKEE (reference sequence). CDR3 coding DNA: TGTGCCAGCAGCTTTGGTTCTACCTCCCCCCGTGGCTATGGCTACACCTTC. Its translation: CASSFGSTSPRGYGYTF.

This clone was found once. CDR3 region: CSVGKTDIYNEQFF. CDR3 bases: TGCAGCGTTGGGAAGACAGATATCTACAATGAGCAGTTCTTC. The V and J genes are TRBV29-1 and TRBJ2-1, with D perhaps TRBD1 (5 bases). Per germline, CDR1 SQVTM and CDR2 ANQGSEA. The ends were cut back, 4 bases at V and 3 bases at J, with 13 bases in the middle. This CDR3 is built from 14 residues.

The chain carries TRBV27 and TRBJ2-7, with D possibly TRBD2 on 6 matching bases. V dropped 6 bases and J dropped 3 bases, with 15 bases sitting between them. The CDR3 is 14 residues long. Looked up from germline, CDR1 is MNHEY and CDR2 is SMNVEV (reference sequence). The CDR3 sequence: CASSPGTYFYEQYF. The CDR3 nucleotides read TGTGCCAGCAGCCCCGGGACTTACTTCTACGAGCAGTACTTC.

The rearrangement joins TRBV9 to TRBJ1-1; D not certain. The CDR3 consists of 14 residues. CDR1 is SGDLS and CDR2 is YYNGEE in the germline V gene. Trimming stripped 4 bases from V and 0 bases from J, with 10 bases between. The CDR3 DNA is TGTGCCAGCAGCCCCGTACTCGTGAACACTGAAGCTTTCTTT. As protein: CASSPVLVNTEAFF.

The chain joins TRBV12-3 or TRBV12-4 to TRBJ1-1; unclear D gene. The CDR3 sequence is 13 residues long. Trimming took 4 bases from V and 0 from J, leaving 6 bases between them. The CDR3 region is CASSSQVNTEAFF. CDR3 DNA sequence: TGTGCCAGCAGTTCACAAGTGAACACTGAAGCTTTCTTT.

The chain joins TRBV30 to TRBJ1-2, with D possibly matching TRBD1 (5 bases). Germline CDR1 and CDR2: GTSNPN and SVGIG (reference sequence). Trimming pared 3 bases from V and 2 bases from J, leaving 10 bases between. CDR3 size: 13 residues. The DNA for the CDR3 is TGTGCCTGGAGCAGCAGGGTGAACTATGGCTACACCTTC. Its translation is CAWSSRVNYGYTF. The full variable domain, its missing parts supplied by reference TRBV30 and TRBJ1-2, is SQTIHQWPATLVQPVGSPLSLECTVEGTSNPNLYWYRQAAGRGLQLLFYSVGIGQISSEVPQNLSASRPQDRQFILSSKKLLLSDSGFYLCAWSSRVNYGYTFGSGTRLTVV.

V is TRBV6-1 and J is TRBJ2-6; D may be TRBD1 (7 bases). V shed 4 bases and J shed 2 bases, with 21 bases lying between them. The CDR3 is made up of 19 amino acids. In germline, CDR1 is MNHNS, CDR2 SASEGT. The CDR3 region has the DNA TGTGCCAGCAGTGCGCCACAGGGGAGGCTACGCGCTGGGGCCAACGTCCTGACTTTC. It yields the protein CASSAPQGRLRAGANVLTF.

The V and J genes are TRBV4-1 and TRBJ1-2; no reliable D call. CDR1 is MGHRA, CDR2 YSYEKL, per germline. Trimming cost V 1 base and J 7 bases, with 13 bases left between them. This CDR3 has 14 residues. The CDR3 sequence: CASSQVGWGGGYTF. In nucleotides, the CDR3 is TGCGCCAGCAGCCAAGTAGGTTGGGGAGGTGGCTACACCTTC.

In its sample, this clone was seen a few times. Here the CDR3 reads CASSPADTQYF. In DNA, the CDR3 is TGTGCCAGCTCACCGGCCGATACGCAGTATTTT. V usage is TRBV18 and J usage is TRBJ2-3; D remains ambiguous. V was cut by 3 bases and J by 6 bases, with 4 bases left in between. Germline V gene lookup returns CDR1 KGHSH and CDR2 LQKENI. The length of the CDR3 is 11 residues.

The rearrangement links TRBV5-1 to TRBJ1-2; TRBD1 agrees at 7 bases. This CDR3 is 15 amino acids long. Germline assignment: CDR1 SGHRS and CDR2 YFSETQ. J gave up 4 bases and V 0 bases, and 6 bases lay outside the gene matches. DNA of the CDR3: TGCGCCAGCAGCTTGGGGGACAGACTACCCTATGGCTACACCTTC. It yields the protein CASSLGDRLPYGYTF.

The J gene is TRBJ2-3, the V gene TRBV3-1 (or the pseudogene TRBV3-2), with 10 bases aligning to TRBD2. The germline gives CDR1 LGHDT, CDR2 YNNKEL (reference sequence). This CDR3 has 17 amino acids. J was trimmed by 0 bases and V by 4 bases; bases with no gene match: 7. This CDR3 reads CASSPTGLAASTDTQYF. The CDR3 nucleotides are TGTGCCAGCAGCCCGACCGGACTAGCGGCTAGCACAGATACGCAGTATTTT.

The chain has TRBV6-2 or TRBV6-3 and TRBJ2-1; weak D call: TRBD2 (5 bases). There are 13 residues in the CDR3. CDR1 MNHEY and CDR2 SVGEGT come from the germline V gene. Trimming shortened V by 5 bases and J by 5 bases, and 10 bases separated the two germline ends. CDR3 residues: CASSNSEHNEQFF. The CDR3 DNA reads TGTGCCAGCAGTAATAGCGAACACAATGAGCAGTTCTTC.

The genes are TRBV20-1 and TRBJ2-1; D is uncertain. CDR1 and CDR2 from the germline V gene are DFQATT and SNEGSKA (reference sequence). V lost 3 bases and J lost 7, with 7 bases in between. The CDR3 sequence is 11 residues long. CDR3 region: CSASPANEQFF. The CDR3, as DNA: TGCAGTGCTAGTCCAGCGAATGAGCAGTTCTTC.

CDR3 sequence reads: CASSQEGGYEAFF. The DNA of the CDR3 is TGCGCCAGCAGCCAAGAAGGAGGGTATGAAGCTTTCTTT. V usage is TRBV4-3 and J usage is TRBJ1-1; D ambiguous. The CDR3 sequence is 13 residues long. Deletions cut 0 bases from V and 7 bases from J, with 9 bases between. The germline V gene encodes CDR1 LGHNA and CDR2 YSLEER.

V usage is TRBV5-1 and J usage is TRBJ2-2; D uncertain. CDR3 length equals 15 residues. V shed 2 bases and J shed 5 bases, with 13 bases lying between them. The germline gives CDR1 SGHRS, CDR2 YFSETQ. The CDR3 is CASSLTYGGTGELFF. The CDR3 coding sequence is TGCGCCAGCAGCTTAACTTACGGCGGAACCGGGGAGCTGTTTTTT.

V usage is TRBV5-1 and J usage is TRBJ1-1, with no clear D. The germline CDR1 and CDR2 sequences are SGHRS and YFSETQ. This CDR3 is built from 13 residues. Trimming shortened V by 3 bases and J by 4 bases, and 10 bases separated the two germline ends. The CDR3 protein is CASSSQGLTEAFF. The CDR3 DNA reads as TGCGCCAGCAGCTCACAAGGACTCACTGAAGCTTTCTTT. Full variable domain (missing parts from reference TRBV5-1 and TRBJ1-1): KAGVTQTPRYLIKTRGQQVTLSCSPISGHRSVSWYQQTPGQGLQFLFEYFSETQRNKGNFPGRFSGRQFSNSRSEMNVSTLELGDSALYLCASSSQGLTEAFFGQGTRLTVV.

J is TRBJ2-5 and V is TRBV3-1 (or the pseudogene TRBV3-2), with TRBD2 identical over 9 bases. J was trimmed by 5 bases and V by 1 base; bases with no gene match: 5. The germline V gene has CDR1 LGHDT and CDR2 YNNKEL (reference sequence). The CDR3 loop spans 15 amino acids. The CDR3 DNA follows: TGTGCCAGCAGCCAAGGGGTAACTAGCGGGGAGACCCAGTACTTC. Translation gives CASSQGVTSGETQYF.

The chain has TRBV4-1 and TRBJ1-5; 7 nucleotides line up with TRBD1. This CDR3 is built from 19 residues. The germline gives CDR1 MGHRA, CDR2 YSYEKL. Trimming removed 5 bases from V and 3 bases from J; junction bases left unmatched: 19. CDR3 coding DNA: TGCGCCAGCAGCTCCCCTCTGGCAGGGGGTAATGTAAACAATCAGCCCCAGCATTTT. Residues: CASSSPLAGGNVNNQPQHF.

This chain joins TRBV2 and TRBJ1-5; 8 bases are a match to TRBD1. J lost 4 bases, V lost 5 bases, and 4 bases had no gene match. CDR1 is SNHLY and CDR2 is FYNNEI in the germline V gene. The CDR3 consists of 14 residues. CDR3 sequence reads: CASSPGQGNQPQHF. The CDR3 DNA reads as TGTGCCAGCAGTCCAGGACAGGGTAATCAGCCCCAGCATTTT.

The rearrangement uses TRBV7-9 and TRBJ1-2; D is undetermined. CDR1 is SEHNR, CDR2 FQNEAQ, per germline (reference sequence). The V and J ends lost 1 base and 4 bases respectively, with 10 bases between them. This CDR3 has 14 amino acids. The CDR3 reads CASSLVSGVYGYTF. The DNA for the CDR3 is TGTGCCAGCAGCTTAGTCTCCGGGGTCTATGGCTACACCTTC. The full variable domain, its missing parts supplied by reference TRBV7-9 and TRBJ1-2, is DTGVSQNPRHKITKRGQNVTFRCDPISEHNRLYWYRQTLGQGPEFLTYFQNEAQLEKSRLLSDRFSAERPKGSFSTLEIQRTEQGDSAMYLCASSLVSGVYGYTFGSGTRLTVV.

CDR3 nucleotide sequence: TGTGCCAGCATGGCAGTAAACGAGCAGTACTTC. Translated, it gives CASMAVNEQYF. The genes are TRBV2 and TRBJ2-7; D uncertain. V lost 7 bases, J lost 5 bases, and 9 bases lay in between. The CDR3 runs 11 residues. The germline V gene has CDR1 SNHLY and CDR2 FYNNEI.